The rows below give T cell receptor beta chains drawn from one sample of a study of early T cells in non-severe SARS-CoV-2 infection. TCRdb passed the 5' RACE reads through MiXCR, listing each CDR3 protein once. The repertoire holds about 33,000 distinct CDR3 sequences, with 5.5% to 8% as singletons. Input material: whole blood. These receptors came from an adult who was a healthcare worker with PCR-confirmed SARS-CoV-2 infection or an uninfected control (not recorded which). Each CDR3 is given with its conserved first and last residue. A D gene is named only where the DNA matches it firmly. Clone size is not always given. Where it is, it says once, few, many or a class for expanded clones.

NA	medium-sized	TRBV12-3/TRBV12-4	TRBJ1-5	CASSFLGSQPQHF	TGTGCCAGCAGTTTCCTCGGGAGTCAGCCCCAGCATTTT
NA	many	TRBV7-9	TRBJ1-1	CASSLDGGGLVTEAFF	TGTGCCAGCAGCTTAGACGGGGGCGGGTTAGTCACTGAAGCTTTCTTT
NA	few	TRBV6-1	TRBJ2-7	CASSWRSYEQYF	TGTGCCAGCAGCTGGAGGAGCTACGAGCAGTACTTC
NA	many	TRBV13	TRBJ2-1	CASSLSISSYNEQFF	TGTGCCAGCAGCTTATCTATATCCTCCTACAATGAGCAGTTCTTC
TRBD1	many	TRBV28	TRBJ2-5	CANADRGETQYF	TGTGCCAACGCGGACAGGGGAGAGACCCAGTACTTC
TRBD2	few	TRBV5-4	TRBJ2-5	CASTTRAGDQETQYF	TGTGCCAGCACCACCCGAGCGGGAGACCAAGAGACCCAGTACTTC
TRBD2	many	TRBV29-1	TRBJ2-7	CSVGGTSGRAVREQYF	TGCAGCGTTGGAGGGACTAGCGGGAGGGCTGTGAGGGAGCAGTACTTC
TRBD2	NA	TRBV29-1	TRBJ2-3	CSVTSGGSWDTQYF	TGCAGCGTTACCAGCGGGGGCTCTTGGGATACGCAGTATTTT
TRBD1	many	TRBV4-1	TRBJ2-1	CASSQGLDRGNFF	TGCGCCAGCAGCCAAGGATTGGACAGGGGGAATTTCTTC
TRBD2	many	TRBV27	TRBJ2-1	CASSLGRTSGWGEQFF	TGTGCCAGCAGCCTCGGGAGGACTAGCGGGTGGGGTGAGCAGTTCTTC
TRBD2	many	TRBV6-5	TRBJ2-5	CASSQGGAETQYF	TGTGCCAGCAGTCAGGGAGGGGCGGAGACCCAGTACTTC
NA	many	TRBV12-3/TRBV12-4	TRBJ1-1	CASSFGGLEAFF	TGTGCCAGCAGTTTTGGGGGGCTTGAAGCTTTCTTT
NA	NA	TRBV19	TRBJ1-5	CASSIDLGAVQPQHF	TGTGCCAGTAGTATAGATCTGGGGGCAGTTCAGCCCCAGCATTTT
TRBD2	few	TRBV4-2	TRBJ2-7	CASSQALAGTYEQYF	TGTGCCAGCAGCCAAGCACTAGCGGGAACCTACGAGCAGTACTTC
NA	NA	TRBV4-2	TRBJ1-2	CASSQFGENYGYTF	TGTGCCAGCAGCCAATTCGGGGAGAACTATGGCTACACCTTC
NA	few	TRBV29-1	TRBJ1-1	CSVELGEGIKAFF	TGCAGCGTTGAACTAGGCGAAGGGATCAAAGCTTTCTTT
TRBD1	few	TRBV18	TRBJ2-5	CASSPQTGDQETQYF	TGTGCCAGCTCACCTCAAACAGGGGACCAAGAGACCCAGTACTTC